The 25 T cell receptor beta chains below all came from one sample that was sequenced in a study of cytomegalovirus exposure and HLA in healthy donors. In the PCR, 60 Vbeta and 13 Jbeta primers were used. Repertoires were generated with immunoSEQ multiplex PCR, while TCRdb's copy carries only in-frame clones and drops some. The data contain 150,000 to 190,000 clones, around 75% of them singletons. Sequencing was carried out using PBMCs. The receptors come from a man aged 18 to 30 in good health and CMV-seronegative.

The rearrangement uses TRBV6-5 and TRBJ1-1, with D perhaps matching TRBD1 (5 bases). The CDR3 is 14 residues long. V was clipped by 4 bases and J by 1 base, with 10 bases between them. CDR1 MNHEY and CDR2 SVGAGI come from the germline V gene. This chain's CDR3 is CASSLLGGNTEAFF. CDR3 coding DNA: TGTGCCAGCAGTTTACTCGGGGGGAACACTGAAGCTTTCTTT.

The CDR3 bases are TGTGCCAGCAGCTTAGGGGACAGAAATCAGCCCCAGCATTTT. As protein: CASSLGDRNQPQHF. J is TRBJ1-5 and V is TRBV7-9; 7 bases line up with TRBD1. Germline-derived CDR1 and CDR2 are SEHNR and FQNEAQ (reference sequence). V shed 1 base and J 4 bases; nucleotides not matched to a gene: 1. CDR3 length: 14 residues. Based on the CDR3 plus reference TRBV7-9 and TRBJ1-5, the full variable domain is DTGVSQNPRHKITKRGQNVTFRCDPISEHNRLYWYRQTLGQGPEFLTYFQNEAQLEKSRLLSDRFSAERPKGSFSTLEIQRTEQGDSAMYLCASSLGDRNQPQHFGDGTRLSIL.

The CDR3 nucleotides are TGTGCCAGCAGCCGCGCAGGGGATACGCAGTATTTT. As protein: CASSRAGDTQYF. This sequence joins TRBV14 and TRBJ2-3, with D tentatively TRBD1 (5 bases). V lost 4 bases and J lost 6, with 8 bases in between. The CDR3 covers 12 residues. Germline CDR1 reads SGHDN; CDR2 reads FVKESK.

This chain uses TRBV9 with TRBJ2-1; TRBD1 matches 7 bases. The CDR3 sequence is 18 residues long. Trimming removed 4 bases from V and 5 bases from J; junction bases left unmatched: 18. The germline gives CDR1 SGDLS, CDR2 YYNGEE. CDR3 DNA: TGTGCCAGCAGCTTAATGACAGGGTGGAGTCTCTCTGACAATGAGCAGTTCTTC. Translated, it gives CASSLMTGWSLSDNEQFF.

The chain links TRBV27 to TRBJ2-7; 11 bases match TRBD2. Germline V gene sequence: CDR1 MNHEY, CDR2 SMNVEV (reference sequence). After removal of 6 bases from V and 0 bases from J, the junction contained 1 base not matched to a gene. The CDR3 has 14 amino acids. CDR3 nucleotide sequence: TGTGCCAGCAGGCTAGCGGGGGGCTCCTACGAGCAGTACTTC. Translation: CASRLAGGSYEQYF.

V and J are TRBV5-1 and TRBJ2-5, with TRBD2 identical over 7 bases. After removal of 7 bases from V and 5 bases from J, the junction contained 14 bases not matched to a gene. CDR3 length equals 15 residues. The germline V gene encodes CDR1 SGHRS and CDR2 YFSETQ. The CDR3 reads CASSPEKRDGETQYF. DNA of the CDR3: TGCGCCAGCTCTCCAGAGAAGCGGGATGGGGAGACCCAGTACTTC.

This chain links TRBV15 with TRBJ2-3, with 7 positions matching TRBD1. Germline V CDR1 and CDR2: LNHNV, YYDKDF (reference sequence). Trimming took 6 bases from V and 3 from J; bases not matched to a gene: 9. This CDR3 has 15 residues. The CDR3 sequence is CATRNGKGATDTQYF. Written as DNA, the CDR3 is TGTGCCACCAGGAACGGGAAGGGGGCTACAGATACGCAGTATTTT.

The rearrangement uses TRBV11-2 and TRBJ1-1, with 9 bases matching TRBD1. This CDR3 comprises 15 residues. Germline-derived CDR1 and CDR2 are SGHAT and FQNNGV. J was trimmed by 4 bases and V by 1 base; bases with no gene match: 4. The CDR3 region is CASSLGPDRGTEAFF. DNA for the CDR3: TGTGCCAGCAGCTTAGGGCCGGACAGGGGCACTGAAGCTTTCTTT.

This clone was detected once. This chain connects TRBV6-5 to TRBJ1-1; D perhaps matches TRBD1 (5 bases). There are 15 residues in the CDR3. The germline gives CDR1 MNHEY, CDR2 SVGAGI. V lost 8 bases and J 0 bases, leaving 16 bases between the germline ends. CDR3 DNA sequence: TGTGCCAGCGGCCTGGGGGGAATTCTGAACACTGAAGCTTTCTTT. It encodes CASGLGGILNTEAFF.

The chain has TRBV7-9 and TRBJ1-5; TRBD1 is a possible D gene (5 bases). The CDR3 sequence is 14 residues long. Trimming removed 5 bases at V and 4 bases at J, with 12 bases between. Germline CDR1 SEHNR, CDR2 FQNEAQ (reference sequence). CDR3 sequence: CASSPGGWNQPQHF. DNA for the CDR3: TGTGCCAGCAGCCCCGGGGGGTGGAATCAGCCCCAGCATTTT.

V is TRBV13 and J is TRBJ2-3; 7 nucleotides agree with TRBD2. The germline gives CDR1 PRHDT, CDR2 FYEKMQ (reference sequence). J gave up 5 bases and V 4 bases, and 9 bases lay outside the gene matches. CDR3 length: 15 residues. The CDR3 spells CASSSMTSRRDTQYF. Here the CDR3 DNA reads TGTGCCAGCAGCTCCATGACTAGCCGGCGAGATACGCAGTATTTT.

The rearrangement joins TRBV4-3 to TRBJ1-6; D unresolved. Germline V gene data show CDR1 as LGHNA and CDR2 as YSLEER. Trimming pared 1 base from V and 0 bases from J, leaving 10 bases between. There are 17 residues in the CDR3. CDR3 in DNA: TGCGCCAGCAGCCAAGCTAGACGGCTCTCCTATAATTCACCCCTCCACTTT. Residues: CASSQARRLSYNSPLHF.

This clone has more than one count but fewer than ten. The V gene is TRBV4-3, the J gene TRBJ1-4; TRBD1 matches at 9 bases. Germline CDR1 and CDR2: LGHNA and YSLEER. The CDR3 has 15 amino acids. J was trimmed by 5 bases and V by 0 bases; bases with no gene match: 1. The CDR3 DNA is TGCGCCAGCAGCCAAGATGGACAGGGGAATGAAAAACTGTTTTTT. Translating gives CASSQDGQGNEKLFF.

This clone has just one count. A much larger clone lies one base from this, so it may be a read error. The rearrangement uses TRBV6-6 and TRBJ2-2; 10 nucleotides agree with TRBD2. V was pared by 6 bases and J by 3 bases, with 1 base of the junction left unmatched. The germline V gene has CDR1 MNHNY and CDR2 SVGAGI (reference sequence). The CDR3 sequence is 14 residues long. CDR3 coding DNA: TGTGCCAGCAGCCTAGCGGGAGACACCGGGGAGCTGTTTTTT. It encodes CASSLAGDTGELFF.

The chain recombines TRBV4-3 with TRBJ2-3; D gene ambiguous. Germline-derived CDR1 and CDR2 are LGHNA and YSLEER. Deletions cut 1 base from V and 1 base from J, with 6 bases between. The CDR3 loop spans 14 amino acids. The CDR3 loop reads CASSQASRTDTQYF. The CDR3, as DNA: TGCGCCAGCAGCCAAGCGAGCCGCACAGATACGCAGTATTTT.

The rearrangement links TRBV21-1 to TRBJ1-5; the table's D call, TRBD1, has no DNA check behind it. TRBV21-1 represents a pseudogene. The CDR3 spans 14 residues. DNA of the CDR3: TGTGCCAGCAGCAAACAGGATAGCAATCAGCCCCAGCATTTT. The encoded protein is CASSKQDSNQPQHF.

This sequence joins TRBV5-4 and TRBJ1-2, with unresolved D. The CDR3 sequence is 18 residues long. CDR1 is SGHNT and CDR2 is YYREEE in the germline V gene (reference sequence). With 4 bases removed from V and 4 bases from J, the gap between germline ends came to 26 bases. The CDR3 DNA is TGTGCCAGCAGCAATATCCCCCTCCAGCGGGCTCTAGCCTATGGCTACACCTTC. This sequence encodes CASSNIPLQRALAYGYTF.

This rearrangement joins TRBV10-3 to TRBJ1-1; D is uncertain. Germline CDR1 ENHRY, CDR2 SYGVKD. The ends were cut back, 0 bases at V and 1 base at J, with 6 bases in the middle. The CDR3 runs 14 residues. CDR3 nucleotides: TGTGCCATCAGTGAGTCCCCTACGAACACTGAAGCTTTCTTT. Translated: CAISESPTNTEAFF.

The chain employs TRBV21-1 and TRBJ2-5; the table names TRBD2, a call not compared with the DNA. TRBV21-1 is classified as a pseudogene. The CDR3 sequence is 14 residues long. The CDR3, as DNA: TGTGCCAGCAGCAAGAGGAACTGTCGGGAGACCCAGTACTTC. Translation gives CASSKRNCRETQYF.

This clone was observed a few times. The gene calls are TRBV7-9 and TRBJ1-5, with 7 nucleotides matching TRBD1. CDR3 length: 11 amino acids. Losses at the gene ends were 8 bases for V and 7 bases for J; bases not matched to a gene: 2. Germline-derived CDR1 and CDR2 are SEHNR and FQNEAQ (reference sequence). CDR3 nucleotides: TGTGCCAGCGGGACAGACCAGCCCCAGCATTTT. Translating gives CASGTDQPQHF.

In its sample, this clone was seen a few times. The CDR3 DNA is TGCGCCAGCAGCCAAGAGAGGACAGGGGAAGGGGGCAATCAGCCCCAGCATTTT. This encodes CASSQERTGEGGNQPQHF. The genes are TRBV4-3 and TRBJ1-5; 9 nucleotides line up with TRBD1. J lost 2 bases, V lost 0 bases, and 8 bases had no gene match. Germline-derived CDR1 and CDR2 are LGHNA and YSLEER. The CDR3 covers 18 residues.

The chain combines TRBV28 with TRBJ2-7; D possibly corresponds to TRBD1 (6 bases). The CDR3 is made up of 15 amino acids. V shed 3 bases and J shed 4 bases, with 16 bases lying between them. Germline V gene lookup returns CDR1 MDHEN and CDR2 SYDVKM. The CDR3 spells CASSFMAGAPYEQYF. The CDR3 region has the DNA TGTGCCAGCAGTTTCATGGCAGGGGCTCCTTACGAGCAGTACTTC.

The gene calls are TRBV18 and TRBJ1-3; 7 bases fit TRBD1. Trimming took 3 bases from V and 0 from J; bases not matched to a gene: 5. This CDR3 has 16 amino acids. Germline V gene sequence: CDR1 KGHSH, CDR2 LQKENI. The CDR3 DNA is TGTGCCAGCTCACCGGAACAGGGGAGCTCTGGAAACACCATATATTTT. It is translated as CASSPEQGSSGNTIYF.

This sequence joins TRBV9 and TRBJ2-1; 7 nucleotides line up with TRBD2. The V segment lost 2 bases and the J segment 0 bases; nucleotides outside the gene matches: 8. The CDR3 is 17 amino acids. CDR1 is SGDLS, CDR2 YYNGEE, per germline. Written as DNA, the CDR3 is TGTGCCAGCAGCGTGGCTAGCGGATGGGACTCCTACAATGAGCAGTTCTTC. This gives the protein CASSVASGWDSYNEQFF.

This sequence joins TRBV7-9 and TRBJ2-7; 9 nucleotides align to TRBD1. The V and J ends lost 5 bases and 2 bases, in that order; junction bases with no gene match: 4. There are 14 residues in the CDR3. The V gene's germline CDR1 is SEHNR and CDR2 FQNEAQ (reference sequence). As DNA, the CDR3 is TGTGCCAGCAGCCCGGGACAGGGTCCCTACGAGCAGTACTTC. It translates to CASSPGQGPYEQYF.